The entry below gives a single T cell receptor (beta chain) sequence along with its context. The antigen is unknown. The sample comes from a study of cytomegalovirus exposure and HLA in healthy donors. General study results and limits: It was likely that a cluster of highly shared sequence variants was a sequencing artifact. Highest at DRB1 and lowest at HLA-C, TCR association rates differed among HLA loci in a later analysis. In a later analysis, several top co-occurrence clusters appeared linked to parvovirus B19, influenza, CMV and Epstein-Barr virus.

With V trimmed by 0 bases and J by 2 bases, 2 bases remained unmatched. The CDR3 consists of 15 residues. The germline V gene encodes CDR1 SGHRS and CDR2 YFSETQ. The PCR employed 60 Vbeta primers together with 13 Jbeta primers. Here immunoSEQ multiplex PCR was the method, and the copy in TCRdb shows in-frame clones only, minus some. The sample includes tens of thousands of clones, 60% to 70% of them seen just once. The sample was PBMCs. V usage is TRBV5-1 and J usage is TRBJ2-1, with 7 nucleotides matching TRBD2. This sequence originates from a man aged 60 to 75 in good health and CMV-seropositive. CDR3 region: CASSLASGPYNEQFF. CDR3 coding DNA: TGCGCCAGCAGCTTGGCTAGCGGACCCTACAATGAGCAGTTCTTC.